This TCR beta chain was recorded in a study of blood T cells in healthy people across ages. Turning to the study itself: About one barcoded beta molecule per two T cells was captured by template switching.

Notes on the study in general: Bulk PBMC profiling left naive and antigen-experienced comparisons inconclusive. Because donor CMV status was unknown, expanded clonotype changes were possibly confounded.

Alongside a J-beta primer mix, a sample-barcoded 5' primer served in a second PCR lasting 7 to 11 cycles. Sequencing recovered at least 3 million CDR3-containing paired-end reads from each sample. TCRdb used MiXCR to reprocess the 5' RACE reads, holding one entry per CDR3 protein. Among around 790,000 distinct CDR3 sequences listed, under 45% were seen once. Remarks on this clonotype: Its antigen is not known.

Sequenced: blood. The sequence derives from a man aged 55-75 years in good health.

The CDR3 protein is CASSQDPGGQGKDEQYF. The CDR3 DNA sequence: TGCGCCAGCAGCCAGGATCCTGGCGGACAGGGTAAGGACGAGCAGTACTTC. This chain joins TRBV4-3 and TRBJ2-7; TRBD1 aligns across 8 bases. The CDR3 is made up of 17 amino acids. Germline trimming cut 3 bases from V and 5 bases from J; bases unmatched to any gene: 15. Germline loops: CDR1 LGHNA, CDR2 YSLEER.